Listed below are T cell receptor beta chains from one sample, sequenced in a study of siplizumab effects on memory and regulatory T cells. The table came from immunoSEQ multiplex PCR; TCRdb's copy has only in-frame clones and leaves some out. The table lists roughly 80,000 clones, roughly 87% of them singletons. The specimen sequenced was Tregs sorted from blood. Every receptor here comes from a human donor in good health. Each CDR3 is given with its conserved first and last residue. A D gene is named only where the DNA matches it firmly. Not all rows give a size; the values are once, few, many and, for expanded clones, a class.

J gene,V gene,D gene,clone size,CDR3 DNA,CDR3 protein
TRBJ1-4,TRBV7-9,TRBD1,.,TGTGCCAGCAGCTTGGCGGTTGTGACAGGGCTTAATGAAAAACTGTTTTTT,CASSLAVVTGLNEKLFF
TRBJ2-7,TRBV5-1,.,.,TGCGCCAGCAGCTTGGGGGGTGGTCCTCAGGTGCAGTACTTC,CASSLGGGPQVQYF
TRBJ1-2,TRBV18,TRBD1,.,TGTGCCAGCTCACCTTTCGACAGGGTATATGGCTACACCTTC,CASSPFDRVYGYTF
TRBJ1-1,TRBV7-2,.,medium-sized,TGTGCCAGCAGCGCAGGGGCTCAAACTGAAGCTTTCTTT,CASSAGAQTEAFF
TRBJ1-6,TRBV30,.,.,TGTGCCTGGAGTGTCAATTCACCCCTCCACTTT,CAWSVNSPLHF
TRBJ1-4,TRBV15,.,.,TGTGCCACCAGCAGAAGCAGGGACGAAAAACTGTTTTTT,CATSRSRDEKLFF
TRBJ1-5,TRBV30,.,.,TGTGCCTGGAGGTCATCCCCGGAGAGTCAGCCCCAGCATTTT,CAWRSSPESQPQHF
TRBJ1-2,TRBV7-9,.,.,TGTGCCAGCAGCATATCAGGGATCATCTATGGCTACACCTTC,CASSISGIIYGYTF
TRBJ1-3,TRBV5-6,TRBD1,.,TGTGCCAGCAGCACATTAAACAGGGGAACTAGCTCTGGAAACACCATATATTTT,CASSTLNRGTSSGNTIYF
TRBJ2-4,TRBV4-1,.,.,TGCGCCAGCAGCCAAGGACAGTGGAACATTCAGTACTTC,CASSQGQWNIQYF
TRBJ1-4,TRBV5-6,.,.,TGTGCCAGCAGCCTGGTGTACGAGAGGGATGAAAAACTGTTTTTT,CASSLVYERDEKLFF
TRBJ2-1,TRBV27,.,.,TGTGCCAGCAGTCCAAGGACGGGGAGCGGGTTCTTC,CASSPRTGSGFF
TRBJ2-5,TRBV10-2,TRBD1,.,TGCGCCAGCTCAGGACAGGGGAGGGAGACCCAGTACTTC,CASSGQGRETQYF
TRBJ2-7,TRBV6-5,.,.,TGTGCCAGCAGTACTATCGACAGGAGGAGGGAGCAGTACTTC,CASSTIDRRREQYF
TRBJ2-7,TRBV29-1,.,.,TGCAGCGTTGTAGGGGGGTCCGAGCAGTACTTC,CSVVGGSEQYF
TRBJ2-3,TRBV5-1,TRBD1,.,TGCGCCAGCAGCTTTGACCCAGGACAGGCCACAGATACGCAGTATTTT,CASSFDPGQATDTQYF
TRBJ2-5,TRBV5-4,.,.,TGTGCCAGCAGGTGGGGGCTTGGGGGCGTTATTCACCAAGAGACCCAGTACTTC,CASRWGLGGVIHQETQYF
TRBJ2-7,TRBV6-1,TRBD1,.,TGTGCCAGCGAGGGGCAGGGGGCCGAGCAGTACTTC,CASEGQGAEQYF
TRBJ1-3,TRBV9,.,once,TGTGCCAGCAGCGTAGGGGGGCTTGCTGGAAACACCATATATTTT,CASSVGGLAGNTIYF
TRBJ2-3,TRBV9,.,few,TGTGCCAGCAGCGCGCCGACAGGGACTAAGGTCGCTACGCAGTATTTT,CASSAPTGTKVATQYF
TRBJ1-6,TRBV28,.,.,TGTGCCAGTCGGCTGATCTCCTATAATTCACCCCTCCACTTT,CASRLISYNSPLHF
TRBJ1-2,TRBV19,TRBD1,.,TGTGCCAGTAGAAGACAGGGGGTAGGCTATGGCTACACCTTC,CASRRQGVGYGYTF
TRBJ2-7,TRBV7-7,TRBD1,few,TGTGCCAGCAGCCCAGGGACAGGGATACCCTACGAGCAGTACTTC,CASSPGTGIPYEQYF
TRBJ1-1,TRBV18,.,.,TGTGCCAGCTCACCTCGACAGAAGAACACTGAAGCTTTCTTT,CASSPRQKNTEAFF
TRBJ2-5,TRBV5-1,.,once,TGCGCCAGCAGCTTGGCCGGCGCGAGCCAAGAGACCCAGTACTTC,CASSLAGASQETQYF
TRBJ1-1,TRBV27,.,.,TGTGCCAGCAGGACACCTGAAGCTTACACTGAAGCTTTCTTT,CASRTPEAYTEAFF
TRBJ2-5,TRBV27,TRBD2,.,TGTGCCGTGGCGGGGGGGTCACGGGAGACCCAGTACTTC,CAVAGGSRETQYF
TRBJ2-5,TRBV7-7,TRBD1,.,TGTGCCAGCAGCTTAGGGACAGGGGGACCAGAGACCCAGTACTTC,CASSLGTGGPETQYF
TRBJ1-6,TRBV2,TRBD1,.,TGTGCCAGCAGTGGACAGGGGTCAGGGAATTCACCCCTCCACTTT,CASSGQGSGNSPLHF
TRBJ1-2,TRBV6-1,.,.,TGTGCCAGCAGCTGGGACATCTATGGCTACACCTTC,CASSWDIYGYTF
TRBJ2-1,TRBV18,.,.,TGTGCCAGCTCACCTCCGGGCCAGGCCTACAATGAGCAGTTCTTC,CASSPPGQAYNEQFF
TRBJ1-4,TRBV29-1,.,.,TGCAGCGCCTCGGGGGGTCATGAAAAACTGTTTTTT,CSASGGHEKLFF
TRBJ2-2,TRBV6-1,.,.,TGTGCCAGCAGTTTACACAGGGCCACCGGGGAGCTGTTTTTT,CASSLHRATGELFF
TRBJ1-2,TRBV19,.,once,TGTGCCTCCACCCCCCTCGGACAGATAAACTATGGCTACACCTTC,CASTPLGQINYGYTF
TRBJ1-3,TRBV9,.,.,TGTGCCAGCAGCGTAGGTGACAGAGGCTCTGGAAACACCATATATTTT,CASSVGDRGSGNTIYF
TRBJ1-6,TRBV21-1,.,.,TGTGCCAGCAGCAAGTCCCCCCTAACATTGTATTCACCCCTCCACTTT,CASSKSPLTLYSPLHF
TRBJ2-6,TRBV4-1,.,.,TGCGCCAGCAGCCAAGGCGGTACTGGGGCCAACGTCCTGACTTTC,CASSQGGTGANVLTF
TRBJ1-1,TRBV7-9,.,.,TGTGCCAGCAGCGCAGGGGCTCAAATTGAAGCTCTCTTT,CASSAGAQIEALF
TRBJ2-2,TRBV6-5,TRBD1,few,TGTGCCAGCAGCCCGCTCCGGACAGGGACCGGGGAGCTGTTTTTT,CASSPLRTGTGELFF
TRBJ1-5,TRBV28,.,.,TGTGCCAGCAGTTCTCCCCGGGGGGCGGCTCAGCCCCAGCATTTT,CASSSPRGAAQPQHF
TRBJ1-2,TRBV19,.,.,TGTGCCAGTAGTATCAGCCAAATAATGGGTGGCTACACCTTC,CASSISQIMGGYTF
TRBJ1-6,TRBV2,.,few,TGTGCCAGTACCGAGGGTGTGAATTCACCCCTCCACTTT,CASTEGVNSPLHF
TRBJ1-6,TRBV6-1,TRBD1,.,TGTGCCAGCAGTCTGGGACAGGGGGTTAATTCACCCCTCCACTTT,CASSLGQGVNSPLHF
TRBJ1-2,TRBV5-1,.,.,TGCGCCAGCAGCTGGGCGGACAGATTCTATGGCTACACCTTC,CASSWADRFYGYTF
TRBJ1-2,TRBV28,.,.,TGTGCCAGCAGTAGAGGCAGGGACTATGGCTACACCTTC,CASSRGRDYGYTF
TRBJ2-2,TRBV5-1,TRBD1,.,TGCGCCAGCAGCACCCGGGACAGGGGTGAGCTGTTTTTT,CASSTRDRGELFF
TRBJ1-2,TRBV7-9,.,once,TGTGCCAGCAGCCAGGGGTTAGGCTATGGCTACACCTTC,CASSQGLGYGYTF
TRBJ1-5,TRBV5-5,.,.,TGTGCCAGCAGCTTGCTACCAGATAGCAATCAGCCCCAGCATTTT,CASSLLPDSNQPQHF
TRBJ2-5,TRBV5-4,.,.,TGTGCCAGCAGCCCCCCTGGTCTAGGGGGAGAGACCCAGTACTTC,CASSPPGLGGETQYF
TRBJ2-3,TRBV7-3,TRBD2,.,TGTGCCAGCAGCCCACTCGCGGGGGGAGATACGCAGTATTTT,CASSPLAGGDTQYF